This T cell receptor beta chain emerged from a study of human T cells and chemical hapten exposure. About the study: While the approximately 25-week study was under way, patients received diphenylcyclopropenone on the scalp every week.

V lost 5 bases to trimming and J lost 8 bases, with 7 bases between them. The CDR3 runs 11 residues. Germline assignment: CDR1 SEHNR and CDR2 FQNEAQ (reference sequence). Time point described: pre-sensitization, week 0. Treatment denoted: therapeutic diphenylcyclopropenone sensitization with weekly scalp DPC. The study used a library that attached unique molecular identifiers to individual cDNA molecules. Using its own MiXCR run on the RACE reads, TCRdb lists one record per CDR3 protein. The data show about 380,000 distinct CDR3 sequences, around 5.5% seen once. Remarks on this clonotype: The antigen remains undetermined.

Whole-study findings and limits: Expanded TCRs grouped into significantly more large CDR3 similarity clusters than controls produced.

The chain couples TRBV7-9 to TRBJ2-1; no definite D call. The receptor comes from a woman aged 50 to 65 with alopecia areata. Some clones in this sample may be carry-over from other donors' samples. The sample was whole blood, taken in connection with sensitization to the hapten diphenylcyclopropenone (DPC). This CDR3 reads CASSPNYEQFF. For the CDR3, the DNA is TGTGCCAGCAGCCCGAACTATGAGCAGTTCTTC. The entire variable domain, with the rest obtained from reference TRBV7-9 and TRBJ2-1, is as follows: DTGVSQNPRHKITKRGQNVTFRCDPISEHNRLYWYRQTLGQGPEFLTYFQNEAQLEKSRLLSDRFSAERPKGSFSTLEIQRTEQGDSAMYLCASSPNYEQFFGPGTRLTVL.